The sequence of this TCR beta chain was determined in a study of CD8+ T cells in alopecia areata. Study findings and constraints: More clonal than normal scalp was lesional scalp, particularly alopecia totalis/universalis. Among patients, TCR sharing was less clear than in mice, a difference possibly due in part to HLA diversity in the patient population.

Treatment noted: oral pan-JAK inhibitor, 5-10 mg twice daily. Collection of lesional scalp punch biopsies and peripheral blood was performed in alopecia areata patients. Germline V lookup: CDR1 LGHNA, CDR2 YSLEER. The ends were cut back, 0 bases at V and 7 bases at J, with 15 bases in the middle. The CDR3 is 16 residues long. Isolated RNA was reverse transcribed into cDNA used as the sequencing template. Sequencing was performed with immunoSEQ multiplex PCR; in TCRdb, only in-frame clones are kept and a portion is missing. The data hold hundreds of thousands of clones, with approximately 60% observed a single time. For this clone: No antigen is known for it.

This specimen was CD4+ T cells sorted from blood, taken at roughly week 52, from a patient treated with tofacitinib. The chain combines TRBV4-3 with TRBJ1-4, with D unclear. The source is a human donor with alopecia areata. In nucleotides, the CDR3 is TGCGCCAGCAGCCAAGATCGTGAGGCACGGAGTGAAAAACTGTTTTTT. This translates into CASSQDREARSEKLFF.